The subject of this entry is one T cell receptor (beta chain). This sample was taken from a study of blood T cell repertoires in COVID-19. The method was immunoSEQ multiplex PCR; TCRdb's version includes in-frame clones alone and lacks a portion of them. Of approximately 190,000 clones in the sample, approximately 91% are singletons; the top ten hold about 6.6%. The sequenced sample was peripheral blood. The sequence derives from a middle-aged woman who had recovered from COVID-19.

The CDR3 nucleotides read TGCAGCGTGGGGGGTATGAACACTGAAGCTTTCTTT. It specifies CSVGGMNTEAFF. The chain carries TRBV29-1 and TRBJ1-1, with D possibly matching TRBD1 (5 bases). V shed 6 bases and J shed 0 bases, with 8 bases lying between them. Germline V gene sequence: CDR1 SQVTM, CDR2 ANQGSEA. The CDR3 is made up of 12 amino acids.